The present TCR beta chain was sequenced within a study of T cells in localized non-small cell lung cancer. Germline CDR1 reads MDHEN; CDR2 reads SYDVKM. The CDR3 sequence is 12 residues long. Trimming took off 6 bases at V and 7 bases at J, with 10 bases between the two ends. Data came from immunoSEQ multiplex PCR; TCRdb stores just in-frame clones and leaves some out. The sample shows some 82,000 clones, around three quarters of them seen only once. The sample consisted of PBMCs, taken before any cancer treatment. V and J are TRBV28 and TRBJ2-1; D is ambiguous. This receptor was obtained from a man aged 35-75 years with stage II squamous cell lung carcinoma. CDR3 sequence (DNA): TGTGCCAGCAGCCCAGGTCGAAATGAGCAGTTCTTC. It is translated as CASSPGRNEQFF. The full variable domain, in which reference TRBV28 and TRBJ2-1 provide the parts outside the CDR3, is DVKVTQSSRYLVKRTGEKVFLECVQDMDHENMFWYRQDPGLGLRLIYFSYDVKMKEKGDIPEGYSVSREKKERFSLILESASTNQTSMYLCASSPGRNEQFFGPGTRLTVL.